This T cell receptor beta chain is from a study of beta chain features in type 1 diabetes. Study conclusions and caveats: When VDJ junctions were examined, type 1 diabetes patients showed fewer insertions and more deletions.

Expressed TCRB transcripts were sequenced because the isolated RNA had all been reverse transcribed beforehand. Here immunoSEQ multiplex PCR was the method, and the copy in TCRdb shows in-frame clones only, minus some. Of about 900,000 clones in the sample, about a sixth were seen once. Germline-derived CDR1 and CDR2 are MGHDK and SYGVNS. V lost 7 bases to trimming and J lost 2 bases, with 17 bases between them. This CDR3 is built from 15 residues. This clone was counted a few times. No antigen is known for it. This receptor was identified in a woman between 18 and 29 years old in good health. Material: naive CD4+ T cells from blood. The chain combines TRBV25-1 with TRBJ2-5; D perhaps matches TRBD1 (5 bases). As DNA, the CDR3 is TGTGCCAGCACAGAAGGGGTGACGGTGCAAGAGACCCAGTACTTC. This codes for CASTEGVTVQETQYF.